These 24 T cell receptor beta chains share one sample of origin, sequenced in a study of monozygotic twins with inflammatory bowel disease (dated by TCRdb to the late 2010s). Library preparation employed 5' RACE. Data came from an Illumina HiSeq 2500. TCRdb reprocessed the public reads and reports one entry per CDR3 protein sequence, without DNA. This sample's clone table shows about 380,000 distinct CDR3 sequences. Of the sample, just over 2.5% is held by the ten largest clones. The sample consisted of blood. The source is a human donor with ulcerative colitis or Crohn's disease, or a healthy co-twin of an affected twin (not recorded which).

This rearrangement joins TRBV7-2 to TRBJ2-3. This CDR3 has 16 amino acids. Germline CDR1 reads SGHTA; CDR2 reads FQGNSA. The CDR3: CASSLAGSARVDTQYF. The full variable domain, rest sourced from reference TRBV7-2 and TRBJ2-3, is GAGVSQSPSNKVTEKGKDVELRCDPISGHTALYWYRQSLGQGLEFLIYFQGNSAPDKSGLPSDRFSAERTGGSVSTLTIQRTQQEDSAVYLCASSLAGSARVDTQYFGPGTRLTVL.

The V call is TRBV6-5, the J call TRBJ1-1. Germline CDR1 and CDR2: MNHEY and SVGAGI. The CDR3 spans 16 residues. CDR3: CASSYSLRVRRTEAFF.

The genes are TRBV11-3 and TRBJ2-2; without DNA, the TCRdb call of TRBD1 cannot be checked. From germline, CDR1 is SGHNT and CDR2 YENEEA. The CDR3 is made up of 16 amino acids. The CDR3 protein is CASSSPTGGDTGELFF.

This chain joins TRBV15 and TRBJ2-3. Germline CDR1 reads LNHNV; CDR2 reads YYDKDF (reference sequence). The CDR3 is 16 amino acids. CDR3 protein: CATSRGGDLSTDTQYF.

The rearrangement uses TRBV7-8 and TRBJ1-2; TCRdb reports TRBD1, a call that lacks DNA to check it against. Per germline, CDR1 SGHVS and CDR2 FQNEAQ. CDR3 length equals 14 residues. CDR3 sequence reads: CASSRDSRNYGYTF.

The chain recombines TRBV12-3 or TRBV12-4 with TRBJ2-1; absent DNA, TCRdb's TRBD1 call cannot be checked. The CDR3 extends over 15 amino acids. The CDR3: CASSLSGTETNEQFF.

The chain is built from TRBV4-3 and TRBJ1-5. Germline CDR1 and CDR2: LGHNA and YSLEER. The CDR3 consists of 18 residues. The CDR3 region is CASSQDGRATWGNQPQHF.

The rearrangement links TRBV4-1 to TRBJ2-7. From germline, CDR1 is MGHRA and CDR2 YSYEKL. The CDR3 contains 14 residues. The CDR3 region is CASSQVLGPYEQYF.

This chain joins TRBV4-2 and TRBJ2-1; TCRdb returns TRBD2, unconfirmable since there is no DNA. The germline V gene has CDR1 LGHNA and CDR2 YNFKEQ. This CDR3 contains 17 residues. This CDR3 reads CASSQEGTTILYNEQFF.

The chain employs TRBV4-1 and TRBJ2-2. The CDR3 has 12 residues. Germline CDR1 is MGHRA and CDR2 is YSYEKL. CDR3 in amino acids: CASSPFTEELFF.

The rearrangement joins TRBV6-2 or TRBV6-3 to TRBJ1-5. This CDR3 has 15 amino acids. CDR1 is MNHEY, CDR2 SVGEGT, per germline. CDR3 region: CASSYYIGEGQPQHF.

The chain links TRBV6-4 to TRBJ1-3. CDR3 length equals 13 residues. Germline CDR1 MRHNA, CDR2 SNTAGT. The CDR3 loop reads CASSDSAQSTIYF.

The gene calls are TRBV5-1 and TRBJ2-1; as DNA is missing, the TRBD2 call by TCRdb cannot be tested. Germline V gene data show CDR1 as SGHRS and CDR2 as YFSETQ. The CDR3 covers 15 residues. This CDR3 is CASSLFTSGYNEQFF.

V gene TRBV27 combines with J gene TRBJ2-1; TCRdb indicates TRBD2, and absent DNA this call remains unverified. The CDR3 loop spans 13 amino acids. Per germline, CDR1 MNHEY and CDR2 SMNVEV (reference sequence). CDR3 sequence reads: CASLGLAGPEQFF.

The chain couples TRBV11-3 to TRBJ2-1. The CDR3 runs 16 residues. CDR1 is SGHNT and CDR2 is YENEEA in the germline V gene. CDR3 sequence reads: CASSLRYNHRGNEQFF.

This chain uses TRBV25-1 with TRBJ2-7; the TCRdb call, TRBD1, lacks DNA for checking. This CDR3 has 15 amino acids. Germline V gene sequence: CDR1 MGHDK, CDR2 SYGVNS. This CDR3 is CASSDPGTGDHEQYF.

This rearrangement joins TRBV7-9 to TRBJ2-7; TCRdb lists TRBD1, though no DNA is available to test this call. Looked up from germline, CDR1 is SEHNR and CDR2 is FQNEAQ (reference sequence). The CDR3 sequence is 17 residues long. CDR3 sequence: CASSTNLARQVLYEQYF. Full variable domain (remainder filled in from reference TRBV7-9 and TRBJ2-7): DTGVSQNPRHKITKRGQNVTFRCDPISEHNRLYWYRQTLGQGPEFLTYFQNEAQLEKSRLLSDRFSAERPKGSFSTLEIQRTEQGDSAMYLCASSTNLARQVLYEQYFGPGTRLTVT.

V usage is TRBV7-2 and J usage is TRBJ2-7. This CDR3 has 15 residues. The germline V gene has CDR1 SGHTA and CDR2 FQGNSA. The CDR3 loop is CASSLRSEYSYEQYF.

V usage is TRBV6-5 and J usage is TRBJ2-1; the TCRdb D gene call, TRBD2, has no DNA to confirm it. CDR1 and CDR2 (germline): MNHEY, SVGAGI. This CDR3 contains 15 residues. This CDR3 reads CASSYGSGAYNEQFF.

The rearrangement links TRBV5-1 to TRBJ2-3; TCRdb indicates TRBD2, and absent DNA this call remains unverified. The CDR3 length is 17 residues. The germline gives CDR1 SGHRS, CDR2 YFSETQ. CDR3 amino acids: CASSLASGGPITDTQYF.

The rearrangement uses TRBV7-8 and TRBJ2-1; the D gene TCRdb calls, TRBD1, cannot be checked with no DNA. The CDR3 covers 13 residues. Germline CDR1 and CDR2: SGHVS and FQNEAQ. The CDR3 reads CASAQGEYNEQFF.

The rearrangement uses TRBV7-3 and TRBJ1-1. The CDR3 totals 13 residues. Germline values: CDR1 SGHTA, CDR2 FQGTGA. The CDR3 here is CASSSEISTEAFF.

V gene TRBV10-3 combines with J gene TRBJ2-3; TCRdb returns TRBD2, unconfirmable since there is no DNA. CDR3 size: 15 residues. CDR1 is ENHRY and CDR2 is SYGVKD in the germline V gene. The CDR3: CAMAAGTQFTDTQYF.

The V call is TRBV6-5, the J call TRBJ2-7; TCRdb reports TRBD1, a call that lacks DNA to check it against. The CDR3 extends over 14 amino acids. Germline CDR1 MNHEY, CDR2 SVGAGI. This CDR3 is CASSYTGEQDEQYF.